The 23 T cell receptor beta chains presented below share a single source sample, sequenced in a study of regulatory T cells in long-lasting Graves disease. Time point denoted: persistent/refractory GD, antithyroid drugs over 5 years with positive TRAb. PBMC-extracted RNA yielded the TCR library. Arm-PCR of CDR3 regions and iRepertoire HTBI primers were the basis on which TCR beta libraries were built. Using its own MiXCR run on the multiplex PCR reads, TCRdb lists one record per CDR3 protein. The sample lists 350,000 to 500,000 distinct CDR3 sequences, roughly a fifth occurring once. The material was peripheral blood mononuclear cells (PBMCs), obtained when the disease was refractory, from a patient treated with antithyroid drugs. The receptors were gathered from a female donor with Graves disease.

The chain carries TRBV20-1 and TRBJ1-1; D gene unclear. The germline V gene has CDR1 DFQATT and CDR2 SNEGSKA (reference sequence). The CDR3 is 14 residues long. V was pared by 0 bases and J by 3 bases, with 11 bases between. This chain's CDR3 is CSAREAPDYTEAFF. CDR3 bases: TGCAGTGCTAGAGAAGCTCCGGACTACACTGAAGCTTTCTTT.

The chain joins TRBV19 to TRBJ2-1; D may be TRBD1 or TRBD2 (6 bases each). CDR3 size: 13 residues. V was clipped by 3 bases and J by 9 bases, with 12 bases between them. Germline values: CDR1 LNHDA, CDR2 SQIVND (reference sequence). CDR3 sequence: CASSMSRGPEQFF. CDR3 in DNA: TGTGCCAGTAGTATGTCCCGGGGGCCTGAGCAGTTCTTC.

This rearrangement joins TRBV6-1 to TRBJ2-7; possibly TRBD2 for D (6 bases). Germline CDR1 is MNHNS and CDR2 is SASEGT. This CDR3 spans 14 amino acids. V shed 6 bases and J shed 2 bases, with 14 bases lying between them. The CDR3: CASRRLTGAYEQYF. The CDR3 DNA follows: TGTGCCAGCAGGAGACTAACGGGAGCCTACGAGCAGTACTTC.

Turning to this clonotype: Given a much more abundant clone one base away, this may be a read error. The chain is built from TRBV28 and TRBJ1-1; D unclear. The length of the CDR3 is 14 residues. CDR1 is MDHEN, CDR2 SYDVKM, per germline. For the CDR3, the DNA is TGTGCCAGCAGCCTCGTAGTACTTGTCACTGAAGCTTCCTTT. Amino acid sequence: CASSLVVLVTEASF.

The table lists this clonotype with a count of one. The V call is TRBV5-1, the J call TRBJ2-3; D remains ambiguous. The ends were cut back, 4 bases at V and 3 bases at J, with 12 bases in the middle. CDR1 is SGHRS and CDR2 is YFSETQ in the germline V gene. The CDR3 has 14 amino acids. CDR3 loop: CASSRTSVTDTQYF. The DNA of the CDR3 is TGCGCCAGCAGCCGGACGAGTGTTACAGATACGCAGTATTTT. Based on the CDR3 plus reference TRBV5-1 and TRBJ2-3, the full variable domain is KAGVTQTPRYLIKTRGQQVTLSCSPISGHRSVSWYQQTPGQGLQFLFEYFSETQRNKGNFPGRFSGRQFSNSRSEMNVSTLELGDSALYLCASSRTSVTDTQYFGPGTRLTVL.

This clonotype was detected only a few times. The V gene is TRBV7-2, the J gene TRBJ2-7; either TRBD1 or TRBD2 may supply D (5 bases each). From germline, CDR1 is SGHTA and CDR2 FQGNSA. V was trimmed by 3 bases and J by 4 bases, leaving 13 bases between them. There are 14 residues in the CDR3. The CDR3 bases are TGTGCCAGCAGCTTCGGACTCCCAGGGTACGAGCAGTACTTC. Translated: CASSFGLPGYEQYF.

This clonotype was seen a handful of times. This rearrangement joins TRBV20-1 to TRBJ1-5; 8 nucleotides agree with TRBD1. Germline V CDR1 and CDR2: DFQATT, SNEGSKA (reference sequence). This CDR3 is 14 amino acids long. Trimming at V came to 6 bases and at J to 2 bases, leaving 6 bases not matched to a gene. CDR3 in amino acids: CSAKGQGGNQPQHF. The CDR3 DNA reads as TGCAGTGCAAAAGGACAGGGCGGCAATCAGCCCCAGCATTTT.

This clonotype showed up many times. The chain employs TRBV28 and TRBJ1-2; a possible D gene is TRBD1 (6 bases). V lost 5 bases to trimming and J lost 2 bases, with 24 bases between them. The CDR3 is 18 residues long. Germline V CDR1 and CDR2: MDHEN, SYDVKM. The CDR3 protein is CASSPAETGAFRNYGYTF. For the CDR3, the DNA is TGTGCCAGCAGTCCCGCCGAGACAGGAGCTTTCAGAAACTATGGCTACACCTTC.

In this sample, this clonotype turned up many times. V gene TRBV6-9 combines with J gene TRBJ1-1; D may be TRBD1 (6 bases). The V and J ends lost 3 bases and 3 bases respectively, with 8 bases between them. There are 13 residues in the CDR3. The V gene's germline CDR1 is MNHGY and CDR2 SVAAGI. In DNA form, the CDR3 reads TGTGCCAGCAGTTACGGACAGTACACTGAAGCTTTCTTT. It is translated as CASSYGQYTEAFF.

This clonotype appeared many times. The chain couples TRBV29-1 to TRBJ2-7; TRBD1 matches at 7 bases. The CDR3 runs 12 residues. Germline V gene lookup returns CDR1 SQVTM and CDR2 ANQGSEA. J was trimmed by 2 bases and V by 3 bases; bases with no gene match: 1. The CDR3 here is CSVDTGAYEQYF. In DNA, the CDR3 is TGCAGCGTTGATACAGGGGCCTACGAGCAGTACTTC.

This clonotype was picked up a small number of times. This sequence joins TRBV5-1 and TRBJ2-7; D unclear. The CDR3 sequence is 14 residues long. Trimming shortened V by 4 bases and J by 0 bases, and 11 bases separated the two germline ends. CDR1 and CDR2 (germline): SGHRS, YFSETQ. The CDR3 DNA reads TGCGCCAGCAGCATCTCCACGAGCTCCTACGAGCAGTACTTC. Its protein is CASSISTSSYEQYF. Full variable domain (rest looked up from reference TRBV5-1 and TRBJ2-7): KAGVTQTPRYLIKTRGQQVTLSCSPISGHRSVSWYQQTPGQGLQFLFEYFSETQRNKGNFPGRFSGRQFSNSRSEMNVSTLELGDSALYLCASSISTSSYEQYFGPGTRLTVT.

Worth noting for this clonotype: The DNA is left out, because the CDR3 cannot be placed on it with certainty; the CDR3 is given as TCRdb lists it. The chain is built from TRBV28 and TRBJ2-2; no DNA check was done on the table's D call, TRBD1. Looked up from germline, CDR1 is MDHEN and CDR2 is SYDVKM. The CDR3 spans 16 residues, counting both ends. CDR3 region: CASKTTGTGAPGSCFF.

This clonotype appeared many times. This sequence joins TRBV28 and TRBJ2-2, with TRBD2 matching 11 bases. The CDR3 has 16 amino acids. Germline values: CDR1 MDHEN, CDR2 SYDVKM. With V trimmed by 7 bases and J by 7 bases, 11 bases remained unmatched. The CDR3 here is CASNPNSGRADGELFF. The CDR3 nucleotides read TGTGCCAGCAATCCAAATAGCGGGAGGGCCGACGGGGAGCTGTTTTTT.

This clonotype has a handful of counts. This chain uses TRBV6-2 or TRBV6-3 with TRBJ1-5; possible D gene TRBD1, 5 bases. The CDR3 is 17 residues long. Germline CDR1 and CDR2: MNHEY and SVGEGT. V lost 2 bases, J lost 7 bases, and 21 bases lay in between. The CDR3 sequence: CASSYRWGRRSRQPQHF. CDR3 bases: TGTGCCAGCAGTTACAGGTGGGGCAGGCGCTCTCGGCAGCCCCAGCATTTT.

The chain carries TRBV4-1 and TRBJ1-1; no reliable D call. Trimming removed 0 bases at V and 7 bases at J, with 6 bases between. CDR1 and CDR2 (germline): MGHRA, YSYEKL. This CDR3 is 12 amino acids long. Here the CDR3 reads CASSQDGLEAFF. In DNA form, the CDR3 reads TGCGCCAGCAGCCAAGATGGGCTTGAAGCTTTCTTT.

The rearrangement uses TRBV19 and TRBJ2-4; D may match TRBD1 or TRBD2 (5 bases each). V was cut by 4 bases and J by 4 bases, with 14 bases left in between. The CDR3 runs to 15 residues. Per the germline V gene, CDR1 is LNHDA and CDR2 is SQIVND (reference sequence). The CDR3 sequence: CASSSPGRDKNIQYF. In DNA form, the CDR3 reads TGTGCCAGTAGTAGCCCGGGACGGGATAAAAACATTCAGTACTTC.

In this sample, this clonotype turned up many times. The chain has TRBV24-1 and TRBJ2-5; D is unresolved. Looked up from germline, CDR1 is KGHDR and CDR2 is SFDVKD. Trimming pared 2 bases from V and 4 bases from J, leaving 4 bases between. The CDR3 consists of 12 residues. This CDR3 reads CATSDSGETQYF. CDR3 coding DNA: TGTGCCACCAGTGATTCAGGAGAGACCCAGTACTTC.

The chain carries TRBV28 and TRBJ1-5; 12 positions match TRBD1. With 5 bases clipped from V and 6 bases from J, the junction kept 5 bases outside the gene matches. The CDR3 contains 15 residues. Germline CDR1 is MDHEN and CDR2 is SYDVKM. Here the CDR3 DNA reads TGTGCCAGCAGTCCCCGGGACAGGGGGCTTCAGCCCCAGCATTTT. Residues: CASSPRDRGLQPQHF.

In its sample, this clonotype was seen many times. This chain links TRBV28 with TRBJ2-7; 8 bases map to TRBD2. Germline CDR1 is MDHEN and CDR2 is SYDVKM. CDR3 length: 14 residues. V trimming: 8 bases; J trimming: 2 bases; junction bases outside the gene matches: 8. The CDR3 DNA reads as TGTGCCAGCCGCCGCGGGGGGCGGACCTACGAGCAGTACTTC. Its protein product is CASRRGGRTYEQYF.

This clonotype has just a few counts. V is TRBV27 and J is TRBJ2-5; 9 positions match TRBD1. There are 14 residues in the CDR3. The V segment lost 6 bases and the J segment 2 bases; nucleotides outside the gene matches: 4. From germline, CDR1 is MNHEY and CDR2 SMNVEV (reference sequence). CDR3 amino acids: CASRDRGWQETQYF. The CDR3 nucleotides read TGTGCCAGCAGGGACAGGGGTTGGCAAGAGACCCAGTACTTC.

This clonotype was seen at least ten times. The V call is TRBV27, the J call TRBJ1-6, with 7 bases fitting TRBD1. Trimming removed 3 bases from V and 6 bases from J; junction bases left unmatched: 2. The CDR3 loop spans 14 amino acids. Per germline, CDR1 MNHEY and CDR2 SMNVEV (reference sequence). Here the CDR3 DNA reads TGTGCCAGCAGTTTGACAGGGCCTAATTCACCCCTCCACTTT. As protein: CASSLTGPNSPLHF.

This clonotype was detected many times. The CDR3: CASSHLTGDYGYTF. CDR3 in DNA: TGTGCCAGCAGCCACCTGACAGGGGACTATGGCTACACCTTC. The rearrangement uses TRBV13 and TRBJ1-2; 8 nucleotides match TRBD1. The J segment lost 3 bases and the V segment lost 5 bases, leaving 5 bases of the junction unmatched. The CDR3 runs to 14 residues. Looked up from germline, CDR1 is PRHDT and CDR2 is FYEKMQ (reference sequence).

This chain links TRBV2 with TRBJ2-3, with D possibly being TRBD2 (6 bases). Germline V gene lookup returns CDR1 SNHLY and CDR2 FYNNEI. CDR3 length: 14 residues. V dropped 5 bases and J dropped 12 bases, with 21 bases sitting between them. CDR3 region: CASSQDKRTGLQYF. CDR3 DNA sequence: TGTGCCAGCAGTCAAGACAAACGGACTGGACTACAGTATTTT.